The T cell receptor (beta chain) described here comes from a study of blood T cell repertoires in COVID-19. Germline assignment: CDR1 LGHNA and CDR2 YNFKEQ. With 0 bases removed from V and 3 bases from J, the gap between germline ends came to 12 bases. This CDR3 comprises 16 residues. In the authors' workflow: Amplification of reference gene primers was used by the study to estimate nucleated cell counts. Profiling relied on immunoSEQ multiplex PCR, and the TCRdb table lists in-frame clones only, not all of them. Clonal size and the V and J genes are those of that table, whereas D and trimming came from the DNA. The sample comprises over 90,000 clones, over 85% of which are singletons, and under 20% rests with the top ten.

V and J are TRBV4-2 and TRBJ1-3; tentative D call: TRBD1 (5 bases). The receptor was derived from a woman of 80 years or more in a cohort sampled during active COVID-19. The sequencing input was peripheral blood. In DNA, the CDR3 is TGTGCCAGCAGCCAAGAGGGTCGGGGGAGTGGAAACACCATATATTTT. It translates to CASSQEGRGSGNTIYF.